Only a few counts were recorded for the clone carrying this T cell receptor (beta chain). Its antigen remains unidentified. These data come from a study of beta chain features in type 1 diabetes. Study in general: All samples combined gave under 110,000,000 sorted cells for examination.

Germline values: CDR1 SGHRS, CDR2 YFSETQ. After removal of 4 bases from V and 5 bases from J, the junction contained 10 bases not matched to a gene. The CDR3 is made up of 16 amino acids. Every bit of the isolated RNA underwent reverse transcription, so sequencing read expressed TCRB transcripts. TCRdb's copy holds only in-frame clones and misses some; the assay was immunoSEQ multiplex PCR. Among about 140,000 clones listed, less than 10% were seen once. General study results and limits: PCR might favor shorter templates, but any such skew would affect patients and controls equally. Fewer insertions but more deletions were seen at VDJ junctions in type 1 diabetes patients.

The receptor was isolated from a woman aged 40 to 50 in good health. The sample was central memory CD4+ T cells from blood. The chain carries TRBV5-1 and TRBJ2-5; 11 nucleotides match TRBD2. CDR3 sequence (DNA): TGCGCCAGCAGCCTTAGCGGGGGGGACGGCCGGGAGACCCAGTACTTC. It yields the protein CASSLSGGDGRETQYF.